These T cell receptor beta chains were read from a single sample in a study of CD8+ T cells in alopecia areata. Data came from immunoSEQ multiplex PCR; TCRdb stores just in-frame clones and leaves some out. Among around 65,000 clones, 45% to 50% were seen once, and the ten largest hold roughly a sixth. Source: CD8+ T cells sorted from blood, taken at week 0. These receptors all come from a human donor with alopecia areata. The CDR3 runs from the conserved cysteine through the conserved F or W. D genes are given only for firm matches. For some rows the clone size is stated as once, few or many, or as a class when expanded; others skip it.

>TRBD2|TRBV6-1|TRBJ2-3|NA
TGTGCCACAAGAGGGGCTAGCGGTAGCACAGATACGCAGTATTTT
CATRGASGSTDTQYF
>NA|TRBV11-2|TRBJ2-2|NA
TGTGCCAGCAGCTTAACGCGGAACACCGGGGAGCTGTTTTTT
CASSLTRNTGELFF
>TRBD2|TRBV4-1|TRBJ2-7|NA
TGCGCCAGCAGCCAAAGAGGACTAGCGGGGAGCTCCTACGAGCAGTACTTC
CASSQRGLAGSSYEQYF
>TRBD1|TRBV5-1|TRBJ1-1|once
TGCGCCAGCAGCTTAGGACAGGGGAGCACTGAAGCTTTCTTT
CASSLGQGSTEAFF
>NA|TRBV11-2|TRBJ2-7|NA
TGTGCCAGCAGCTTAGTTATCCGGGACATTACCTACGAGCAGTACTTC
CASSLVIRDITYEQYF
>NA|TRBV5-1|TRBJ2-1|few
TGCGCCAGCAGCTTGGGGGAGCCCAATGAGCAGTTCTTC
CASSLGEPNEQFF
>TRBD1|TRBV10-3|TRBJ1-5|once
TGTGCCATCAGTGGGGACAGGGACAGGAGCAATCAGCCCCAGCATTTT
CAISGDRDRSNQPQHF
>NA|TRBV29-1|TRBJ2-7|NA
TGCAGCGTTGGGCTACGCCAGGGCGAGCAGTACTTC
CSVGLRQGEQYF
>NA|TRBV29-1|TRBJ2-5|NA
TGCAGCGTTGAGGGTTCAAAGAGGGGAAGTGTGGAGACCCAGTACTTC
CSVEGSKRGSVETQYF
>NA|TRBV15|TRBJ2-7|NA
TGTGCCACCAGCAGACCCGAAACCGGGACGGTTTTTTACGAGCAGTACTTC
CATSRPETGTVFYEQYF
>NA|TRBV10-3|TRBJ2-6|NA
TGTGCCATCAGCACCCCGGGGGCGCTTGGGGCCAACGTCCTGACTTTC
CAISTPGALGANVLTF
>NA|TRBV7-9|TRBJ1-1|few
TGTGCCAGCAGCCCCCCCGGGGACACTGAAGCTTTCTTT
CASSPPGDTEAFF
>NA|TRBV29-1|TRBJ2-1|few
TGCAGCGCGTTATCCTACAATGAGCAGTTCTTC
CSALSYNEQFF
>NA|TRBV9|TRBJ2-6|NA
TGTGCCAGCAGCGCCGGAGGGTACTCTGGGGCCAACGTCCTGACTTTC
CASSAGGYSGANVLTF
>NA|TRBV9|TRBJ2-7|NA
TGTGCCAGCGGGGGGGACAACTCCTACGAGCAGTACTTC
CASGGDNSYEQYF
>NA|TRBV5-1|TRBJ2-1|few
TGCGCCAGCAGCTTTAGTCGTGATGAGCAGTTCTTC
CASSFSRDEQFF
>NA|TRBV7-9|TRBJ2-4|few
TGTGCCAGCAGCTTTAGGACAGACCAAAACATTCAGTACTTC
CASSFRTDQNIQYF
>TRBD1|TRBV7-9|TRBJ2-1|NA
TGTGCCAGCAGCTTGACAGGGAAATGGTACAATGAGCAGTTCTTC
CASSLTGKWYNEQFF
>NA|TRBV7-8|TRBJ2-1|once
TGTGCCAGTTTTATAGGGGATGAGCAGTTCTTC
CASFIGDEQFF
>TRBD1|TRBV5-1|TRBJ2-7|few
TGCGCCAGCATGCCGCCACAGGGGGACTCCTACGAGCAGTACTTC
CASMPPQGDSYEQYF
>NA|TRBV25-1|TRBJ1-2|NA
TGTGCCAGCAGTGAGGACAGCAAGGCTCTCTATGGCTACACCTTC
CASSEDSKALYGYTF
>NA|TRBV29-1|TRBJ2-5|NA
TGCAGCGTGCCCGGGACCCCCGGTATTTACTTC
CSVPGTPGIYF
>NA|TRBV15|TRBJ2-5|NA
TGTGCCACCAGCAGAGGAGAGGCCCGGGTCGAAGAGACCCAGTACTTC
CATSRGEARVEETQYF
>NA|TRBV4-3|TRBJ1-1|many
TGCGCCAGCAGCCAAGATCGGTGGGGGAACACTGAAGCTTTCTTT
CASSQDRWGNTEAFF
>NA|TRBV9|TRBJ2-2|NA
TGTGCCAGCAGCGTAGGAGGACTTGTCGGGGAGCTGTTTTTT
CASSVGGLVGELFF